What follows describes a single TCR beta chain. Antigen: not known. The record originates from a study of metastatic and nonmetastatic thyroid tumors. The wider study: Repertoires from blood and tumor or nodule tissue of malignant and benign thyroid patients were compared.

Among the patients, none had received any treatment before thyroid surgery. Overall study results and limits: Patients with malignant thyroid tumors reportedly had significantly higher TCR beta diversity than those with benign nodules, in blood and tumor.

Germline CDR1 and CDR2: MGHRA and YSYEKL. Trimming stripped 1 base from V and 13 bases from J, with 26 bases between. The CDR3 contains 18 residues. Using MiXCR, TCRdb re-called clones from the PCR reads. The sample comprises some 20,000 clones, roughly 38% of which are singletons, and over 25% rests with the top ten. The source material was tumor tissue. The gene calls are TRBV4-1 and TRBJ1-6, with D maybe TRBD1 (6 bases). The origin of this receptor is a female donor with papillary thyroid cancer or a benign thyroid nodule (not recorded which). Some clones in this sample may be carry-over from other donors' samples. CDR3 protein: CASSQGTRTAASRAPLHF. CDR3 nucleotides: TGCGCCAGCAGCCAAGGGACCCGGACAGCCGCCTCAAGGGCGCCCCTCCACTTT.